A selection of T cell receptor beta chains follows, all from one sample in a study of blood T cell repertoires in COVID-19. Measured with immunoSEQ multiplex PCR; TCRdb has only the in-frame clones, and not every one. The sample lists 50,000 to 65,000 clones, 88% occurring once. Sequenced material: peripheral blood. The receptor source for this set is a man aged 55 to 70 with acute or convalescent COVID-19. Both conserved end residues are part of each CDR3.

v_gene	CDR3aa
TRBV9	CASSAGGSESNQPQHF
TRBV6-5	CASSYSNRAPLHF
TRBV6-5	CASPPGTGFFNEQFF
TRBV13	CASSTWTGGRHEQYF
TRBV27	CASSRRFSNQPQHF
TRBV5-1	CASSFGGTGAEAFF
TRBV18	CASSPMTGDNEQFF
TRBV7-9	CASSHSAGGPYEQFF
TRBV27	CASSLSGQSRGSPLHF
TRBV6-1	CASSETGGSTYEQYF
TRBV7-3	CASSLTYGAGYNEQFF
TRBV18	CASSPRDQPQHF
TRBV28	CASSPPRGVGNQPQHF
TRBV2	CASRGGQRPYNEQFF
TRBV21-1	CASSKVGTGENYEQYF
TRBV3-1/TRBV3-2	CASSQRQGREKLFF
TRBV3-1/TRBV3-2	CASSQASGSEQFF
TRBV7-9	CASSSGTGMVMGSYEQYF
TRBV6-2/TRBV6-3	CASSPGVRGAFISTDTQYF
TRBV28	CASKSGQGFGYTF
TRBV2	CASRATTRYEQYF
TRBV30	CAWSGETDRESGYTF
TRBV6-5	CASTNRQGIYGYTF
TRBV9	CASSVVGLGQNTGSSYNEQFF
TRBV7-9	CASSLGDGRVDEQFF
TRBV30	CAWSSQGLAFF
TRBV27	CASSLSPVRGTGELFF
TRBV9	CASSVGRGTRGDEQFF
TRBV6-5	CASTSRGETQYF
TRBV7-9	CARQPRGCYGYTF
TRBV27	CASSAYRDNTYGYTF
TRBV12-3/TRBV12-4	CASSLENRSPFF
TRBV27	CASSPSGTGLRQPQHF
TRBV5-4	CASSRPGLESYNEQFF
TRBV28	CASSLGPSYNSPLHF
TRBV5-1	CASSLALGLAGETQYF
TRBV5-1	CASRGVGRIYEQYF
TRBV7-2	CASSRDRGRDTQYF
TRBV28	CASSFMGGRGGYEQYF
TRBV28	CASMSGGRAAEKLFF
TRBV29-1	CSVPSRLSSYNEQFF
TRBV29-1	CSGGQGTGNYGYTF
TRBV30	CAWTTGYGYTF
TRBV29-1	CSVDGLAGGLKNIQYF
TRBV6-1	CASSGRTIFWQQETQYF
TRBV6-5	CSTAAGSGEKLFF
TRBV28	CASSFVRGDYEQYF
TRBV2	CASSAVGLAGGTSTDTQYF
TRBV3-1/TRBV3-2	CASSQDLRNTIYF